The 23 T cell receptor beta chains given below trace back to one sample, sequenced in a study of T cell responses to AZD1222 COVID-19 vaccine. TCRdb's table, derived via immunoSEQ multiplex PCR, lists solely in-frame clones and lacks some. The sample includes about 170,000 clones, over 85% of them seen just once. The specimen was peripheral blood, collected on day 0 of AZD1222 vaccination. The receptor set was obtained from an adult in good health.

CDR3 loop: CASSFDRVGNQPQHF. The CDR3, as DNA: TGTGCCAGCAGCTTCGACAGGGTGGGCAATCAGCCCCAGCATTTT. The rearrangement uses TRBV5-8 and TRBJ1-5; 7 bases agree with TRBD1. V was clipped by 2 bases and J by 2 bases; unmatched bases: 4. The CDR3 is 15 residues long. The germline V gene encodes CDR1 SGHTS and CDR2 YDEGEE. The full variable domain, completed using reference TRBV5-8 and TRBJ1-5, is EAGVTQSPTHLIKTRGQQATLRCSPISGHTSVYWYQQALGLGLQFLLWYDEGEERNRGNFPPRFSGRQFPNYSSELNVNALELEDSALYLCASSFDRVGNQPQHFGDGTRLSIL.

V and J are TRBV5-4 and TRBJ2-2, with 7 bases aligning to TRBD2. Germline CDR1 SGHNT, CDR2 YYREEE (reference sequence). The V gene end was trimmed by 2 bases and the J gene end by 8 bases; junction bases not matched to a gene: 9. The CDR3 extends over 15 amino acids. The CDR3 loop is CASSFAGVDGGELFF. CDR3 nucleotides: TGTGCCAGCAGCTTCGCGGGAGTCGACGGGGGGGAGCTGTTTTTT.

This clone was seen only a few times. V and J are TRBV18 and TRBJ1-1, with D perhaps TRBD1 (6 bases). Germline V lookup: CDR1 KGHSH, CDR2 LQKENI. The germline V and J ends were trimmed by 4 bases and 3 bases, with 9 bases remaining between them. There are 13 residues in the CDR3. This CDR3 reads CASSLGGDTEAFF. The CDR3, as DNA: TGTGCCAGCTCACTAGGGGGGGACACTGAAGCTTTCTTT.

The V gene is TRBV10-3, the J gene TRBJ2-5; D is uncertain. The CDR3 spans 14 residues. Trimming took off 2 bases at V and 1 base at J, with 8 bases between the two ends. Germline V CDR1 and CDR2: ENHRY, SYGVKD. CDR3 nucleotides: TGTGCCATCAGTGAGGGAAGGCCCCAAGAGACCCAGTACTTC. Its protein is CAISEGRPQETQYF.

In nucleotides, the CDR3 is TGTGCCAGCAGTATGCAGACAGGGGGGTACGAGCAGTACTTC. Translated, it gives CASSMQTGGYEQYF. The chain is built from TRBV6-5 and TRBJ2-7; 9 nucleotides line up with TRBD1. CDR3 length equals 14 residues. The V gene's germline CDR1 is MNHEY and CDR2 SVGAGI. J was trimmed by 4 bases and V by 5 bases; bases with no gene match: 6.

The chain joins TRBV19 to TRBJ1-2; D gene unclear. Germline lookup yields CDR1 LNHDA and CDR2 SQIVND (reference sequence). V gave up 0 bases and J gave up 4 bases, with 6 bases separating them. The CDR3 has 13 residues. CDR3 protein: CASSIDHPYGYTF. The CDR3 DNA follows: TGTGCCAGTAGTATAGATCATCCCTATGGCTACACCTTC.

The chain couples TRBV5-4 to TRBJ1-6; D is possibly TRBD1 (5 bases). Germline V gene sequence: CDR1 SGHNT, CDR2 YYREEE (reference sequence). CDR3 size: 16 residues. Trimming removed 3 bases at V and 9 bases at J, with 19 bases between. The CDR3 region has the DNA TGTGCCAGCAGCTATTATCAGGGATCGGCCGCTTCACCCCTCCACTTT. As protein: CASSYYQGSAASPLHF.

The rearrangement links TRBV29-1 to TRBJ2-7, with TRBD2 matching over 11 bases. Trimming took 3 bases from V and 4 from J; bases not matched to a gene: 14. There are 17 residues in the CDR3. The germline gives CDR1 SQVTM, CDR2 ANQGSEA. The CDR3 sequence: CSVDGPRLAGGEYEQYF. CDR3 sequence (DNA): TGCAGCGTTGACGGGCCCAGGCTAGCGGGAGGCGAATACGAGCAGTACTTC.

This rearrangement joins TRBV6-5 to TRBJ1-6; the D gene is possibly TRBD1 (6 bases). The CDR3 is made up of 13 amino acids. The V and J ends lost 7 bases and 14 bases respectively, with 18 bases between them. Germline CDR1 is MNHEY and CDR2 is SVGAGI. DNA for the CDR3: TGTGCCAGCACCACCGGGGGCGGAGCGACCCTCCACTTT. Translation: CASTTGGGATLHF.

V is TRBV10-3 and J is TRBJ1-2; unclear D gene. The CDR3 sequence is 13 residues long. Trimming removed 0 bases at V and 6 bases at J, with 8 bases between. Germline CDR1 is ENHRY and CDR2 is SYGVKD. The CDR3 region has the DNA TGTGCCATCAGTGAGTCGAGACTAAATGGCTACACCTTC. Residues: CAISESRLNGYTF.

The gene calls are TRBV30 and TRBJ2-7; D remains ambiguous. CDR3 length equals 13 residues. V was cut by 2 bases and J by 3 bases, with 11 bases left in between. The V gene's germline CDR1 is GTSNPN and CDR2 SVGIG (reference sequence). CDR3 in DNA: TGTGCCTGGAGTTCTAAACAGAACTACGAGCAGTACTTC. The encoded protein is CAWSSKQNYEQYF.

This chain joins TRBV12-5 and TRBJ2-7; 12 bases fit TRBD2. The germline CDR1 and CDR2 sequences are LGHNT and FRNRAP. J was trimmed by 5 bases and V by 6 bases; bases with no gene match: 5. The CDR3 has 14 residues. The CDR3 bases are TGTGCTAGTGGCCTAGCGGGAGGGCCCCACGAGCAGTACTTC. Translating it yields CASGLAGGPHEQYF.

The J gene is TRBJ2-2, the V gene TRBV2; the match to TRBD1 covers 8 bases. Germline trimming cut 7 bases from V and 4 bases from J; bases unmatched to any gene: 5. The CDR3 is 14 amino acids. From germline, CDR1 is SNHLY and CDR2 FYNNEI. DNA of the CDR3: TGTGCCAGCACAGGGGGCGGCGTCACCGGGGAGCTGTTTTTT. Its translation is CASTGGGVTGELFF.

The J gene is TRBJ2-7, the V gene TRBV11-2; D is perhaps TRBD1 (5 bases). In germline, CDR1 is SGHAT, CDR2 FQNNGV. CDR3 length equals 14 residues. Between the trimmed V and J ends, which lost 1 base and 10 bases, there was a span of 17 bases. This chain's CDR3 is CASSLVTSRRTQYF. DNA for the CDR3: TGTGCCAGCAGCTTAGTCACTTCCCGCAGGACACAGTACTTC.

The CDR3 region is CASSSGQRVVPQHF. Here the CDR3 DNA reads TGTGCCAGCAGTTCGGGACAGCGGGTTGTGCCCCAGCATTTT. V gene TRBV2 combines with J gene TRBJ1-5, with TRBD1 matching over 7 bases. Germline lookup yields CDR1 SNHLY and CDR2 FYNNEI. This CDR3 contains 14 residues. The junction had 10 bases not matched to a gene; V was cut back by 5 bases and J by 9 bases.

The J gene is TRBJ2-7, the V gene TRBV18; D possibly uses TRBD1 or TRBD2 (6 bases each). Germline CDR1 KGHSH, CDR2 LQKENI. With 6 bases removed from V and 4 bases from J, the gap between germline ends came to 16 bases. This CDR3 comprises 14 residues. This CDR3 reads CASSKRGVAYEQYF. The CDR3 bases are TGTGCCAGCTCCAAAAGGGGGGTGGCTTACGAGCAGTACTTC. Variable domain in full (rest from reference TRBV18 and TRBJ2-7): NAGVMQNPRHLVRRRGQEARLRCSPMKGHSHVYWYRQLPEEGLKFMVYLQKENIIDESGMPKERFSAEFPKEGPSILRIQQVVRGDSAAYFCASSKRGVAYEQYFGPGTRLTVT.

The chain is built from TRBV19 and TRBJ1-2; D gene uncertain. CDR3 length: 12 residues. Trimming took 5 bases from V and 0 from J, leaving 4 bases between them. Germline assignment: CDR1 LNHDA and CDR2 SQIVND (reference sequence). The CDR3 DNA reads TGTGCCAGTAGTTCACCTAACTATGGCTACACCTTC. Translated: CASSSPNYGYTF.

CDR3 residues: CASSLLGQNTDTQYF. The CDR3 region has the DNA TGTGCCAGCAGCTTACTCGGACAGAACACAGATACGCAGTATTTT. This chain joins TRBV11-2 and TRBJ2-3; tentatively, D is TRBD1 (6 bases). The V end was cut by 2 bases, the J end by 2 bases, with 11 bases between. The CDR3 covers 15 residues. Germline V gene data show CDR1 as SGHAT and CDR2 as FQNNGV.

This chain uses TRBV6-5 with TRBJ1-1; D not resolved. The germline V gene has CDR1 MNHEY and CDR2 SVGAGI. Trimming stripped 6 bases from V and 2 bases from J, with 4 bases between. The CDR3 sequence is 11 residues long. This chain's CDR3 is CASSHNTEAFF. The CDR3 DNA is TGTGCCAGCAGCCACAACACTGAAGCTTTCTTT.

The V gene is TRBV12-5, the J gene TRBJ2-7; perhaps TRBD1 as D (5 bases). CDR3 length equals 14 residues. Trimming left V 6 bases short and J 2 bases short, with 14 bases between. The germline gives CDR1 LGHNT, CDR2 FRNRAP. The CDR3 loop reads CASGSATETYEQYF. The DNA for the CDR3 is TGTGCTAGTGGCTCGGCGACAGAAACCTACGAGCAGTACTTC. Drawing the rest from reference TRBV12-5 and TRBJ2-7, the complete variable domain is DARVTQTPRHKVTEMGQEVTMRCQPILGHNTVFWYRQTMMQGLELLAYFRNRAPLDDSGMPKDRFSAEMPDATLATLKIQPSEPRDSAVYFCASGSATETYEQYFGPGTRLTVT.

The CDR3 spells CASSLNQETQYF. The CDR3 DNA reads TGTGCCAGCAGCTTAAACCAAGAGACCCAGTACTTC. The rearrangement uses TRBV11-3 and TRBJ2-5; no reliable D call. The CDR3 has 12 residues. Trimming stripped 2 bases from V and 0 bases from J, with 1 base between. The germline CDR1 and CDR2 sequences are SGHNT and YENEEA.

CDR3 residues: CASSEALRQGGTIYF. The CDR3 DNA reads TGTGCCAGCAGTGAAGCGCTTCGGCAGGGGGGCACCATATATTTT. The chain couples TRBV2 to TRBJ1-3; 7 bases are shared with TRBD1. Unmatched junction bases numbered 8, after V lost 0 bases and J lost 9 bases. Germline values: CDR1 SNHLY, CDR2 FYNNEI. There are 15 residues in the CDR3. The full variable domain, with the rest looked up from reference TRBV2 and TRBJ1-3, is EPEVTQTPSHQVTQMGQEVILRCVPISNHLYFYWYRQILGQKVEFLVSFYNNEISEKSEIFDDQFSVERPDGSNFTLKIRSTKLEDSAMYFCASSEALRQGGTIYFGEGSWLTVV.

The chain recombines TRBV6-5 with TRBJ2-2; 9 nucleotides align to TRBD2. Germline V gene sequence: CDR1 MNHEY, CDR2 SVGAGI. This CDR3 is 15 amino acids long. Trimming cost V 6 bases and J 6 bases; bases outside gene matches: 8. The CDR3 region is CASSLAGAEAGELFF. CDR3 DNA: TGTGCCAGCAGCTTAGCGGGAGCGGAGGCCGGGGAGCTGTTTTTT.